This TCR beta chain is from a study of early T cells in non-severe SARS-CoV-2 infection. TCRdb called the 5' RACE reads again in MiXCR, with one record for every CDR3 protein. The profile shows 30,000 to 40,000 distinct CDR3 sequences, 5.5% to 7.5% of them singletons. Trimming took 4 bases from V and 0 from J, leaving 7 bases between them. This CDR3 comprises 13 residues. Germline CDR1 reads LNHDA; CDR2 reads SQIVND (reference sequence). Remarks on this clonotype: Its antigen is currently unknown.

Study results and limitations: VDJdb matches were skewed toward anti-spike CD8 T cell responses.

This TCR was recovered from an adult who was a healthcare worker with PCR-confirmed SARS-CoV-2 infection or an uninfected control (not recorded which). The gene calls are TRBV19 and TRBJ2-7; no clear D gene. The source material was whole blood. The CDR3: CASSTISSYEQYF. CDR3 DNA sequence: TGTGCCAGTAGTACGATTAGCTCCTACGAGCAGTACTTC.